This TCR beta chain was captured by sequencing in a study of T-cell memory formation after mild COVID-19. CDR1 and CDR2 from the germline V gene are LNHDA and SQIVND (reference sequence). The V end lost 1 base, the J end lost 1 base, and 11 bases lay between the germline ends. The CDR3 spans 16 residues. TCRdb itself ran the 5' RACE reads through MiXCR, one entry per CDR3 protein. The table includes around 140,000 distinct CDR3 sequences, approximately 25% detected once. The rearrangement joins TRBV19 to TRBJ1-5, with D uncertain. The sequencing input was PBMCs or a T cell subset sorted from them (not recorded which). The clonotype originates from an adult woman who had mild COVID-19 (a few samples of this study predate the infection). Cell type and time point are not known. CDR3 residues: CASSIAGIGSNQPQHF. Here the CDR3 DNA reads TGTGCCAGTAGTATAGCTGGAATCGGGAGCAATCAGCCCCAGCATTTT.